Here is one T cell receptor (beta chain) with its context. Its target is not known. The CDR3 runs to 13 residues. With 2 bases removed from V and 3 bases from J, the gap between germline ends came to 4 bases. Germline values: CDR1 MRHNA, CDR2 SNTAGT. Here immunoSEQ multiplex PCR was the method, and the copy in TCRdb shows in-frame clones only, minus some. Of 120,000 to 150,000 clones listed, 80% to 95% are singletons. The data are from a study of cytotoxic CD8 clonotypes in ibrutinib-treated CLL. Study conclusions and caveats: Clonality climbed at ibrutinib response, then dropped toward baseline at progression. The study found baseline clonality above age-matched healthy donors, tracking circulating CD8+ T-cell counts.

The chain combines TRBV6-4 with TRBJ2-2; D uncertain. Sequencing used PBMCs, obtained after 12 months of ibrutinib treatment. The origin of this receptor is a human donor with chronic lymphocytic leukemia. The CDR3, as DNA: TGTGCCAGCAGTGACAGGGACACCGGGGAGCTGTTTTTT. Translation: CASSDRDTGELFF.